This TCR beta chain was found in a study of T cell repertoires in cytomegalovirus infection. Overall study results and limits: It was HLA-C-restricted CMV-specific TCR beta clonotypes that dominated the response ex vivo. Summed frequency of public TCR beta families distinguished CMV carriers with the relevant HLA.

For this clonotype: Antigen specificity is unknown.

From germline, CDR1 is SGHTA and CDR2 FQGNSA. This CDR3 comprises 17 residues. With V trimmed by 4 bases and J by 1 base, 11 bases remained unmatched. MiXCR, applied by TCRdb to the reads, yields one record per CDR3 protein. In the table there are around 58,000 distinct CDR3 sequences, 20% of which are singletons. This rearrangement joins TRBV7-2 to TRBJ2-7; 9 bases are shared with TRBD1. The specimen comprised CD8+ T cells from cultured PBMCs, sampled from culture after CMV antigen stimulation. This receptor was identified in a human donor in good health (CMV status not recorded). Some clones in this sample may be carry-over from other donors' samples. DNA of the CDR3: TGTGCCAGCAGCTCGCTTACAGGGGGCGAGGGGTCCTACGAGCAGTACTTC. This gives the protein CASSSLTGGEGSYEQYF.